Following are 18 T cell receptor beta chains from one sample sequenced in a study of Ad26.COV2.S vaccination and SARS-CoV-2 variants. Described treatment: around 19 received Ad26.COV2.S at low or high dose, single or two shots; a few received placebo; per-sample allocation not given. Samples came from day 63 after the first vaccine or placebo injection. TCRdb's table, derived via immunoSEQ multiplex PCR, lists solely in-frame clones and lacks some. Of fewer than 400,000 clones detected, around 85% appear once; the ten largest clones hold 2% to 2.5%. This specimen consisted of peripheral blood, obtained in a trial of Ad26.COV2.S vaccine versus placebo. Receptors were obtained from a person between 18 and 60 years old who received the Ad26.COV2.S COVID-19 vaccine or a placebo.

The CDR3 sequence: CASSLAFQGTYEQFF. The CDR3 bases are TGCGCCAGCAGCTTGGCCTTCCAGGGTACTTATGAGCAGTTCTTC. This sequence joins TRBV5-1 and TRBJ2-1, with D perhaps matching TRBD1 (5 bases). The V gene lost 0 bases and the J gene lost 8 bases, with 15 bases spanning the gap. Germline lookup yields CDR1 SGHRS and CDR2 YFSETQ. This CDR3 contains 15 residues.

This sequence joins TRBV6-5 and TRBJ1-1; no reliable D call. Trimming cost V 8 bases and J 1 base, with 11 bases left between them. CDR3 length: 13 residues. The germline gives CDR1 MNHEY, CDR2 SVGAGI. CDR3 bases: TGTGCCAGCCAACCTAGAGAGAACACTGAAGCTTTCTTT. Amino acid sequence: CASQPRENTEAFF.

The gene calls are TRBV25-1 and TRBJ1-4; D is possibly TRBD1 (6 bases). Germline V gives CDR1 MGHDK, CDR2 SYGVNS. The V gene lost 2 bases and the J gene lost 6 bases, with 7 bases spanning the gap. The CDR3 extends over 13 amino acids. The CDR3 region has the DNA TGTGCCAGCAGTGAACAGGGGTATGAAAAACTGTTTTTT. Its protein product is CASSEQGYEKLFF.

V and J are TRBV7-8 and TRBJ2-7; 7 nucleotides line up with TRBD1. The germline V gene encodes CDR1 SGHVS and CDR2 FQNEAQ. The CDR3 length is 14 residues. The V gene end was trimmed by 5 bases and the J gene end by 2 bases; junction bases not matched to a gene: 6. Here the CDR3 DNA reads TGTGCCAGCAGCATCCGGGACAGTGCCTACGAGCAGTACTTC. It is translated as CASSIRDSAYEQYF.

This chain joins TRBV6-4 and TRBJ2-3; 13 bases fit TRBD2. Germline CDR1 MRHNA, CDR2 SNTAGT. CDR3 length equals 19 residues. The ends lost 5 bases at V and 2 bases at J; junction bases unmatched: 13. CDR3 residues: CASSRTGTSGIPYTDTQYF. In DNA form, the CDR3 reads TGTGCCAGCAGTAGAACCGGGACTAGCGGGATACCTTACACAGATACGCAGTATTTT.

The chain joins TRBV7-9 to TRBJ1-3, with TRBD1 identical over 10 bases. CDR1 and CDR2 from the germline V gene are SEHNR and FQNEAQ (reference sequence). The CDR3 covers 16 residues. The J segment lost 9 bases and the V segment lost 5 bases, leaving 13 bases of the junction unmatched. The CDR3 DNA sequence: TGTGCCAGCAGCCTAATGACAGGGGGCGGATACGGCACCATATATTTT. Its translation is CASSLMTGGGYGTIYF.

The CDR3 spells CASRPRRNQPQHF. The DNA of the CDR3 is TGTGCCAGCAGACCGCGTCGGAATCAGCCCCAGCATTTT. The chain couples TRBV6-5 to TRBJ1-5; no reliable D call. Germline-derived CDR1 and CDR2 are MNHEY and SVGAGI. V was shortened by 6 bases and J by 4 bases, with 10 bases between the two germline ends. The CDR3 totals 13 residues.

V is TRBV7-9 and J is TRBJ2-1; TRBD1 is a possible D gene (5 bases). This CDR3 has 15 residues. Germline assignment: CDR1 SEHNR and CDR2 FQNEAQ (reference sequence). With 3 bases removed from V and 0 bases from J, the gap between germline ends came to 9 bases. The CDR3 sequence: CASSFGAGSYNEQFF. The CDR3 DNA follows: TGTGCCAGCAGCTTTGGGGCCGGCTCCTACAATGAGCAGTTCTTC.

The V call is TRBV6-5, the J call TRBJ1-6; D is unresolved. The V and J ends lost 6 bases and 5 bases respectively, with 5 bases between them. The CDR3 runs 12 residues. Per germline, CDR1 MNHEY and CDR2 SVGAGI. CDR3 sequence reads: CASRDNNSPLHF. In DNA, the CDR3 is TGTGCCAGCAGGGATAATAATTCACCCCTCCACTTT.

Concerning this clone itself: In the same sample, other DNA sequences code for this CDR3. The rearrangement links TRBV5-1 to TRBJ2-5; D remains unclear. The germline gives CDR1 SGHRS, CDR2 YFSETQ. This CDR3 has 12 amino acids. V gave up 3 bases and J gave up 2 bases, with 5 bases separating them. CDR3 in DNA: TGCGCCAGCAGCTCAAATCAAGAGACCCAGTACTTC. Translated, it gives CASSSNQETQYF.

V usage is TRBV7-9 and J usage is TRBJ2-3; TRBD2 aligns across 13 bases. The germline V gene has CDR1 SEHNR and CDR2 FQNEAQ (reference sequence). CDR3 length equals 16 residues. Trimming removed 4 bases from V and 4 bases from J; junction bases left unmatched: 5. The CDR3 DNA sequence: TGTGCCAGCAGCTCCTGGACTAGCGGGGGTGCAGATACGCAGTATTTT. It translates to CASSSWTSGGADTQYF.

This clone was seen once. The chain uses TRBV11-1 and TRBJ1-3; 9 bases agree with TRBD1. The germline gives CDR1 SGHAT, CDR2 FQDESV (reference sequence). CDR3 length equals 15 residues. J lost 4 bases, V lost 3 bases, and 4 bases had no gene match. The CDR3 sequence is CASSLDRGTGNTIYF. Written as DNA, the CDR3 is TGTGCCAGCAGCTTGGACAGGGGAACCGGAAACACCATATATTTT.

The genes are TRBV30 and TRBJ2-2; 8 positions match TRBD1. This CDR3 spans 14 amino acids. CDR1 GTSNPN and CDR2 SVGIG come from the germline V gene (reference sequence). Germline trimming cut 3 bases from V and 7 bases from J; bases unmatched to any gene: 7. The CDR3 sequence: CAWSGQGTIGELFF. For the CDR3, the DNA is TGTGCCTGGAGCGGACAGGGTACTATCGGGGAGCTGTTTTTT.

The V gene is TRBV28, the J gene TRBJ2-3, with D perhaps TRBD2 (6 bases). The CDR3 is 14 residues long. CDR1 MDHEN and CDR2 SYDVKM come from the germline V gene. Written as DNA, the CDR3 is TGTGCGGTAGGTGGTAGCGGACGCACAGATACGCAGTATTTT. Encoded protein: CAVGGSGRTDTQYF.

DNA of the CDR3: TGTGCCTGGAGAAAACTAGCGGGGGTGGGAGAGCAGTACTTC. Its protein is CAWRKLAGVGEQYF. V usage is TRBV30 and J usage is TRBJ2-7; 11 bases line up with TRBD2. Germline CDR1 is GTSNPN and CDR2 is SVGIG (reference sequence). The V and J ends lost 3 bases and 7 bases, in that order; junction bases with no gene match: 8. CDR3 length: 14 residues. The full variable domain, in which reference TRBV30 and TRBJ2-7 provide the parts outside the CDR3, is SQTIHQWPATLVQPVGSPLSLECTVEGTSNPNLYWYRQAAGRGLQLLFYSVGIGQISSEVPQNLSASRPQDRQFILSSKKLLLSDSGFYLCAWRKLAGVGEQYFGPGTRLTVT.

This clone was found a few times. J is TRBJ2-5 and V is TRBV2; D ambiguous. CDR1 and CDR2 (germline): SNHLY, FYNNEI. V lost 6 bases, J lost 5 bases, and 16 bases lay in between. The CDR3 runs 14 residues. Here the CDR3 reads CASRGPQAVETQYF. CDR3 nucleotides: TGTGCCAGCAGGGGCCCCCAGGCGGTGGAGACCCAGTACTTC.

A remark on this clone: This CDR3 is also generated by other DNA sequences in the sample. CDR3: CASSPPSTDTQYF. CDR3 DNA: TGTGCCAGCTCACCACCATCCACAGATACGCAGTATTTT. J is TRBJ2-3 and V is TRBV18; no reliable D call. Germline V gene lookup returns CDR1 KGHSH and CDR2 LQKENI. Between the trimmed V and J ends, which lost 0 bases and 2 bases, there was a span of 3 bases. CDR3 length: 13 amino acids.

The chain carries TRBV6-1 and TRBJ2-6; D is uncertain. The V end lost 3 bases, the J end lost 2 bases, and 8 bases lay between the germline ends. CDR1 and CDR2 from the germline V gene are MNHNS and SASEGT. CDR3 length: 15 amino acids. The CDR3, as DNA: TGTGCCAGCAGTGACATGACGGCTGGGGCCAACGTCCTGACTTTC. Its translation: CASSDMTAGANVLTF.